Below, 9 T cell receptor beta chains from the same sample are listed, as sequenced in a study of regulatory T cells in long-lasting Graves disease. Stated time point: newly diagnosed GD, antithyroid drugs for less than 3 months. Scientists built the TCR library using RNA that was extracted from PBMCs. For TCR beta, libraries came from iRepertoire HTBI primers and Arm-PCR of CDR3 regions. TCRdb analysed the multiplex PCR reads with MiXCR anew, one entry per CDR3 protein. This table has some 490,000 distinct CDR3 sequences, 12% appearing once. Separately, the same data were catalogued under a study of T cells in Graves' hyperthyroidism and ophthalmopathy.

Sequencing was performed on peripheral blood mononuclear cells (PBMCs), taken at new diagnosis, from a patient treated with antithyroid drugs. The receptor source for this set is a woman between 25 and 40 years old with Graves disease.

The rearrangement joins TRBV3-1 to TRBJ2-7, with 15 bases lining up with TRBD2. CDR1 and CDR2 from the germline V gene are LGHDT and YNNKEL (reference sequence). The CDR3 spans 19 residues. V shed 1 base, J shed 0 bases, and the junction held 7 bases outside the gene matches. DNA of the CDR3: TGTGCCAGCAGCCAAGCCGGGACTAGCGGGAGGTTAAGCTCCTACGAGCAGTACTTC. Protein product: CASSQAGTSGRLSSYEQYF.

This clonotype appeared many times. V is TRBV2 and J is TRBJ2-5; weak D call: TRBD1 (6 bases). Looked up from germline, CDR1 is SNHLY and CDR2 is FYNNEI. There are 13 residues in the CDR3. The CDR3: CATQGSRSETQYF. The CDR3 DNA follows: TGTGCTACACAGGGCTCAAGGAGCGAGACCCAGTACTTC.

The sample holds many counts of this clonotype. The chain has TRBV19 and TRBJ2-7; D tentatively fits TRBD1 or TRBD2 (5 bases each). CDR3 size: 15 residues. V lost 5 bases to trimming and J lost 4 bases, with 18 bases between them. Germline V gives CDR1 LNHDA, CDR2 SQIVND (reference sequence). CDR3 sequence (DNA): TGTGCCAGTAGTCCCCGGGACCTCACGCCTTACGAGCAGTACTTC. This translates into CASSPRDLTPYEQYF.

This clonotype occurred many times. This sequence joins TRBV19 and TRBJ1-1; tentatively, D is TRBD1 (6 bases). Trimming removed 5 bases at V and 1 base at J, with 17 bases between. Germline CDR1 is LNHDA and CDR2 is SQIVND (reference sequence). CDR3 size: 16 residues. The CDR3 sequence: CASSSGARPSNTEAFF. For the CDR3, the DNA is TGTGCCAGTAGTTCAGGGGCTCGGCCGTCGAACACTGAAGCTTTCTTT. The whole variable domain, remainder taken from reference TRBV19 and TRBJ1-1, is DGGITQSPKYLFRKEGQNVTLSCEQNLNHDAMYWYRQDPGQGLRLIYYSQIVNDFQKGDIAEGYSVSREKKESFPLTVTSAQKNPTAFYLCASSSGARPSNTEAFFGQGTRLTVV.

The chain couples TRBV28 to TRBJ2-7; D is ambiguous. Germline loops: CDR1 MDHEN, CDR2 SYDVKM. Trimming removed 6 bases from V and 4 bases from J, with 13 bases in between. The CDR3 totals 13 residues. CDR3: CASSPSEVYEQYF. CDR3 coding DNA: TGTGCCAGCAGCCCTTCCGAGGTTTACGAGCAGTACTTC.

This clonotype showed up many times. The chain is built from TRBV10-3 and TRBJ1-2, with D uncertain. Germline V CDR1 and CDR2: ENHRY, SYGVKD. This CDR3 contains 15 residues. V was pared by 6 bases and J by 1 base, with 15 bases between. CDR3 in DNA: TGTGCCATCAGCTCCCCCGAAAGAAGTAACTATGGCTACACCTTC. Translated: CAISSPERSNYGYTF.

On this clonotype: The junction does not match germline at one end; this may be a read error. This chain links TRBV5-5 with TRBJ2-1; TRBD2 aligns across 7 bases. Germline loops: CDR1 SGHKS, CDR2 YYEKEE (reference sequence). CDR3 length: 14 amino acids. The CDR3 DNA is TGTTCCAGCAGCTTCTACGGCGGGAGTAATGAGCAGTTCTTC. It is translated as CSSSFYGGSNEQFF.

This clonotype was seen ten or more times. The chain uses TRBV27 and TRBJ2-7; D might be TRBD1 (6 bases). V was clipped by 5 bases and J by 6 bases, with 11 bases between them. From germline, CDR1 is MNHEY and CDR2 SMNVEV (reference sequence). The CDR3 loop spans 12 amino acids. DNA for the CDR3: TGTGCCAGCAGTCTACAGGGTTCCGAGCAGTACTTC. Its protein is CASSLQGSEQYF.

This clonotype showed up many times. The chain employs TRBV18 and TRBJ1-2; D unresolved. The V end lost 3 bases, the J end lost 3 bases, and 17 bases lay between the germline ends. CDR1 KGHSH and CDR2 LQKENI come from the germline V gene. CDR3 size: 16 residues. CDR3 sequence (DNA): TGTGCCAGCTCACCGCAACCCGGGCCTCGATACTATGGCTACACCTTC. Translation: CASSPQPGPRYYGYTF. The whole variable domain, remainder taken from reference TRBV18 and TRBJ1-2, is NAGVMQNPRHLVRRRGQEARLRCSPMKGHSHVYWYRQLPEEGLKFMVYLQKENIIDESGMPKERFSAEFPKEGPSILRIQQVVRGDSAAYFCASSPQPGPRYYGYTFGSGTRLTVV.